This passage covers 14 T cell receptor beta chains from one sample sequenced in a study of cytomegalovirus exposure and HLA in healthy donors (dated 2017 in TCRdb). Libraries were made using the immunoSEQ multiplex PCR assay. For the multiplex PCR, a mixture combining 60 forward primers for TCR Vbeta segments and 13 reverse primers for TCR Jbeta segments was used. The immuneACCESS repertoire file appears here via TCRdb, limited to in-frame rearrangements. These files lack a portion of the clones; in checked studies, under half of the deficit traces to unresolved V genes, and the cause of the others is not known. Counted in this sample were approximately 160,000 clones; 70% to 80% of them appeared once. The ten largest clones take up roughly 1.6% of the sample. Sequencing was done on a sample of PBMCs. The receptors were sampled from a man in his forties or fifties in good health and CMV-seronegative.

This clone was observed a single time. The rearrangement links TRBV4-1 to TRBJ2-1, with 9 nucleotides matching TRBD2. V dropped 1 base and J dropped 7; count of bases not matched to a gene: 8. The length of the CDR3 is 16 residues. The germline CDR1 and CDR2 sequences are MGHRA and YSYEKL. This CDR3 reads CASSQAGSGSLNEQFF. In DNA, the CDR3 is TGCGCCAGCAGCCAAGCGGGTAGCGGGAGTCTTAATGAGCAGTTCTTC.

Turning to this clone: Other DNA variants within this sample encode the same CDR3. This chain uses TRBV30 with TRBJ1-2, with TRBD1 identical over 7 bases. This CDR3 has 11 amino acids. V shed 7 bases, J shed 6 bases, and the junction held 5 bases outside the gene matches. Germline V gene lookup returns CDR1 GTSNPN and CDR2 SVGIG (reference sequence). The CDR3 loop reads CASRTGDGYTF. The CDR3 DNA sequence: TGTGCCTCCCGGACAGGAGATGGCTACACCTTC.

The sample holds one count of this clone. The chain combines TRBV5-4 with TRBJ2-3, with 9 positions matching TRBD1. Losses at the gene ends were 4 bases for V and 3 bases for J; bases not matched to a gene: 9. From germline, CDR1 is SGHNT and CDR2 YYREEE (reference sequence). This CDR3 has 16 amino acids. CDR3 loop: CASSLSTGGATDTQYF. DNA of the CDR3: TGTGCCAGCAGCCTTTCCACAGGGGGCGCAACAGATACGCAGTATTTT.

The genes are TRBV7-9 and TRBJ2-5, with D maybe TRBD1 (6 bases). CDR3 length: 14 residues. Germline CDR1 is SEHNR and CDR2 is FQNEAQ (reference sequence). V was cut by 5 bases and J by 1 base, with 11 bases left in between. CDR3 bases: TGTGCCAGCAGCCACGACAGGATCCAAGAGACCCAGTACTTC. Translation gives CASSHDRIQETQYF.

The J gene is TRBJ2-3, the V gene TRBV27; tentative D call: TRBD1 (6 bases). CDR1 MNHEY and CDR2 SMNVEV come from the germline V gene (reference sequence). The V end was cut by 6 bases, the J end by 0 bases, with 13 bases between. The CDR3 runs to 15 residues. Written as DNA, the CDR3 is TGTGCCAGCAGAACGAGGGGGTTTAGCACAGATACGCAGTATTTT. Its protein product is CASRTRGFSTDTQYF.

The chain joins TRBV27 to TRBJ2-7; no definite D call. This CDR3 is 14 amino acids long. The ends were cut back, 5 bases at V and 7 bases at J, with 18 bases in the middle. CDR1 is MNHEY, CDR2 SMNVEV, per germline (reference sequence). The CDR3 DNA follows: TGTGCCAGCAGTCCGATAGGGATAACGAGGGAGCAGTACGTC. Amino acid sequence: CASSPIGITREQYV.

The chain recombines TRBV9 with TRBJ1-5, with D uncertain. Germline CDR1 SGDLS, CDR2 YYNGEE. The CDR3 has 15 residues. Trimming stripped 4 bases from V and 0 bases from J, with 11 bases between. CDR3 in amino acids: CASSRGVHSNQPQHF. The CDR3 nucleotides read TGTGCCAGCAGCCGGGGAGTACATAGCAATCAGCCCCAGCATTTT.

This chain joins TRBV7-6 and TRBJ1-1; 9 bases are a match to TRBD1. Trimming removed 5 bases from V and 4 bases from J; junction bases left unmatched: 14. Germline lookup yields CDR1 SGHVS and CDR2 FNYEAQ. The CDR3 sequence is 17 residues long. The CDR3, as DNA: TGTGCCAGCAGCCTCCGGACAGGGGACCCCCCGACCACTGAAGCTTTCTTT. Translation: CASSLRTGDPPTTEAFF.

There are a few counts of this clone. The J gene is TRBJ1-1, the V gene TRBV7-9; D is unclear. The CDR3 sequence is 14 residues long. Germline V gene sequence: CDR1 SEHNR, CDR2 FQNEAQ (reference sequence). With 0 bases removed from V and 7 bases from J, the gap between germline ends came to 12 bases. CDR3 nucleotide sequence: TGTGCCAGCAGCTTAGCACCCCCAGGAAATGAAGCTTTCTTT. This sequence encodes CASSLAPPGNEAFF.

This clone occurred a few times. V usage is TRBV11-2 and J usage is TRBJ2-3; D is uncertain. Germline values: CDR1 SGHAT, CDR2 FQNNGV. This CDR3 is built from 15 residues. The ends were cut back, 0 bases at V and 2 bases at J, with 9 bases in the middle. The CDR3: CASSLEWPFTDTQYF. The CDR3 DNA sequence: TGTGCCAGCAGCTTAGAGTGGCCTTTCACAGATACGCAGTATTTT.

This clone was counted a single time. The rearrangement joins TRBV9 to TRBJ2-3; tentative D call: TRBD1 (5 bases). The V end lost 4 bases, the J end lost 0 bases, and 15 bases lay between the germline ends. The CDR3 sequence is 16 residues long. The germline gives CDR1 SGDLS, CDR2 YYNGEE. This CDR3 is CASSPLGTGSTDTQYF. In DNA, the CDR3 is TGTGCCAGCAGCCCCCTAGGAACAGGTAGCACAGATACGCAGTATTTT.

The V call is TRBV5-1, the J call TRBJ2-7, with 8 bases lining up with TRBD1. Germline CDR1 and CDR2: SGHRS and YFSETQ. V lost 4 bases to trimming and J lost 3 bases; unmatched junction nucleotides: 6. The CDR3 contains 14 residues. Here the CDR3 reads CASSHGQGLYEQYF. The CDR3 DNA is TGCGCCAGCAGCCACGGACAGGGACTCTACGAGCAGTACTTC. Using reference TRBV5-1 and TRBJ2-7 for the parts outside the CDR3, the full variable domain is KAGVTQTPRYLIKTRGQQVTLSCSPISGHRSVSWYQQTPGQGLQFLFEYFSETQRNKGNFPGRFSGRQFSNSRSEMNVSTLELGDSALYLCASSHGQGLYEQYFGPGTRLTVT.

The chain employs TRBV29-1 and TRBJ2-2, with D tentatively TRBD2 (6 bases). From germline, CDR1 is SQVTM and CDR2 ANQGSEA. V gave up 6 bases and J gave up 6 bases, with 23 bases separating them. CDR3 length equals 16 residues. DNA of the CDR3: TGCAGCGTCTTAGCCTTCTTGGGGCGGGAAGCCGGGGAGCTGTTTTTT. Its translation is CSVLAFLGREAGELFF.

As regards this clone: The junction does not match germline at one end; this may be a read error. J is TRBJ1-3 and V is TRBV7-9, with D possibly TRBD1 on 6 matching bases. Germline assignment: CDR1 SEHNR and CDR2 FQNEAQ (reference sequence). The CDR3 is made up of 12 amino acids. Here the CDR3 reads CSSSFTRDMLYF. CDR3 nucleotides: TGTTCCAGCAGCTTCACTCGGGACATGCTATATTTT. The variable domain in full, completed from reference TRBV7-9 and TRBJ1-3, reads DTGVSQNPRHKITKRGQNVTFRCDPISEHNRLYWYRQTLGQGPEFLTYFQNEAQLEKSRLLSDRFSAERPKGSFSTLEIQRTEQGDSAMYLCSSSFTRDMLYFGEGSWLTVV.